This is a list of T cell receptor beta chains from one sample in a study of graft-versus-host responses after intestinal transplantation. Antigen specificity for these receptors is unknown. Assay used: immunoSEQ multiplex PCR; TCRdb lists only in-frame clones, some missing. The sample carries approximately 100,000 clones, roughly 90% recorded once. This sample comprised unstimulated CD4+ T cells sorted from spleen or lymph node cells, obtained before intestinal transplant. These receptors all stem from a human donor who received an intestinal transplant. Both conserved end residues are part of each CDR3. Each record gives: clone size, J gene, V gene, D gene, CDR3 DNA, CDR3 protein. A D gene is named only where the DNA matches it firmly. Rows give clone size only sometimes, using once, few, many, or a class for an expanded clone.

once	TRBJ1-1	TRBV7-9	-	TGTGCCAGCAGCTTACAACAGGTTGGGGATACTGAAGCTTTCTTT	CASSLQQVGDTEAFF
-	TRBJ2-3	TRBV6-5	TRBD2	TGTGCCAGCAGTCCCGGGATAGCGGGCCCAGATACGCAGTATTTT	CASSPGIAGPDTQYF
once	TRBJ2-3	TRBV6-5	TRBD1	TGTGCCAGCAGTGGGACAGAAACAGATACGCAGTATTTT	CASSGTETDTQYF
-	TRBJ2-7	TRBV10-1	TRBD1	TGCGCCAGCAGCCACGGACAGGGCTACGAGCAGTACTTC	CASSHGQGYEQYF
-	TRBJ1-2	TRBV2	TRBD1	TGTGCCAGCAGAAACGCAGGGGGTAACTATGGCTACACCTTC	CASRNAGGNYGYTF
-	TRBJ1-2	TRBV18	-	TGTGCCAGCTCACCACGGGAGGGAGAGGGCCTCTATGGCTACACCTTC	CASSPREGEGLYGYTF
-	TRBJ2-5	TRBV29-1	TRBD2	TGCAGCGTCCAGGGACTAGCGGTGGTAGAGACCCAGTACTTC	CSVQGLAVVETQYF
-	TRBJ2-2	TRBV18	TRBD1	TGTGCCAGCTCACCCTTCGAGGACAGGGATGGGACCGGGGAGCTGTTTTTT	CASSPFEDRDGTGELFF
-	TRBJ2-1	TRBV9	TRBD1	TGTGCCAGCAGCACACGTGGCGGGACAGGGGGGAATGAGCAGTTCTTC	CASSTRGGTGGNEQFF
-	TRBJ2-7	TRBV5-4	-	TGTGCCAGCAGCCTAGGGGGGGGAGGACGTTACGAGCAGTACTTC	CASSLGGGGRYEQYF
-	TRBJ2-7	TRBV18	TRBD2	TGTGCCAGCTCCCCTGGCGGGGGGGCCTACGAGCAGTACTTC	CASSPGGGAYEQYF
few	TRBJ1-1	TRBV5-6	TRBD1	TGTGCCAGCAGCCCGAGGACAGGGGGCATGAACACTGAAGCTTTCTTT	CASSPRTGGMNTEAFF
-	TRBJ2-3	TRBV5-1	TRBD2	TGCGCCAGCAGCCCCCCGGGAGCGGGGGGGACAGATACGCAGTATTTT	CASSPPGAGGTDTQYF
few	TRBJ2-1	TRBV13	TRBD2	TGTGCCAGCAGCCCCAGGACTAGCGGAAGCTCCTACAATGAGCAGTTCTTC	CASSPRTSGSSYNEQFF
-	TRBJ1-1	TRBV16	-	TGTGCCAGCAGCCAAATAGGGGTCGGTGAAGCTTTCTTT	CASSQIGVGEAFF
-	TRBJ2-7	TRBV5-8	-	TGTGCCAGCAGCCTGGGGGCCGAGCAGTACTTC	CASSLGAEQYF
-	TRBJ1-4	TRBV12-5	-	TGTGCTAGTGGTTTGCTCACCACGGGAAAACTGTTTTTT	CASGLLTTGKLFF
-	TRBJ1-3	TRBV18	TRBD1	TGTGCCAGCTCATCCCTACAGGGGAACGGAAACACCATATATTTT	CASSSLQGNGNTIYF
-	TRBJ2-3	TRBV5-6	-	TGTGCCAGCAGCTTGGTTGGAGGGGCCACAGATACGCAGTATTTT	CASSLVGGATDTQYF
-	TRBJ2-7	TRBV18	TRBD1	TGTGCCAGCTCACCTCAGGGGGACTACGAGCAGTACTTC	CASSPQGDYEQYF
few	TRBJ2-1	TRBV2	-	TGTGCCAGCAGTCGAGACAGTTCCTACAATGAGCAGTTCTTC	CASSRDSSYNEQFF
-	TRBJ1-3	TRBV19	-	TGTGCCAGTAACTCCAGGATCAGTGGAAACACCATATATTTT	CASNSRISGNTIYF
-	TRBJ1-1	TRBV15	-	TGTGCCACCAGCGCAAGCGGCACTGAAGCTTTCTTT	CATSASGTEAFF
-	TRBJ2-5	TRBV7-9	TRBD2	TGTGCCAGCAGCGAGCCGGGGGGGCGGGAGACCCAGTACTTC	CASSEPGGRETQYF
-	TRBJ1-2	TRBV10-3	-	TGTGCCATCAGCGGCAGGGAGGGCTATGGCTACACCTTC	CAISGREGYGYTF
-	TRBJ2-7	TRBV7-3	TRBD1	TGTGCCAGCAGCTCCCCAGGGGGAGAGCAGTACTTC	CASSSPGGEQYF
-	TRBJ2-7	TRBV27	TRBD1	TGTGCCAGCAGTTTAAGTCGGTGGCGGGACAGGGACTCTCGTGAGCAGTACTTC	CASSLSRWRDRDSREQYF
-	TRBJ2-3	TRBV6-5	-	TGTGCCAGCAGTTCCTACAGACAGGGCACAGATACGCAGTATTTT	CASSSYRQGTDTQYF
-	TRBJ2-5	TRBV29-1	-	TGCAGCGTTGTTGGCGGCGGGGAGACCCAGTACTTC	CSVVGGGETQYF
-	TRBJ2-2	TRBV4-1	-	TGCGCCAGCAGCCCGTCAGGGGTGATGTCCGGGTCCGGGGAGCTGTTTTTT	CASSPSGVMSGSGELFF
-	TRBJ1-5	TRBV5-8	TRBD1	TGTGCCAGCAGCAACGACAGGGCCAATCAGCCCCAGCATTTT	CASSNDRANQPQHF
-	TRBJ2-1	TRBV6-6	TRBD1	TGTGCCAGCAGTTTCCGATCGGGACAGGGGATTTTTGAGCAGTTCTTC	CASSFRSGQGIFEQFF
-	TRBJ2-7	TRBV11-2	TRBD2	TGTGCCAGCAGCCCCACCGGGGGGGGGTCCATCTACGAGCAGTACTTC	CASSPTGGGSIYEQYF
-	TRBJ1-1	TRBV6-5	-	TGTGCCAGCAGTTACGGCTTGATGAACACTGAAGCTTTCTTT	CASSYGLMNTEAFF
-	TRBJ2-7	TRBV29-1	TRBD2	TGCAGCGCCGGCGAGGGAGGGAGCTCCTACGAGCAGTACTTC	CSAGEGGSSYEQYF
-	TRBJ1-5	TRBV29-1	-	TGCAGCGTTCTCCAGGATCTGGGTAGCAATCAGCCCCAGCATTTT	CSVLQDLGSNQPQHF
-	TRBJ1-5	TRBV27	TRBD1	TGTGCCAGCAGTCCAAGGACAGGGGGCAGCGGTCAGCCCCAGCATTTT	CASSPRTGGSGQPQHF
-	TRBJ2-2	TRBV29-1	TRBD2	TGCAGCGTTGTGGGGAGGGCCGGGGAGCTGTTTTTT	CSVVGRAGELFF
-	TRBJ2-6	TRBV6-5	TRBD1	TGTGCCAGCAGACCGACAGGGGCTGGGGCCAACGTCCTGACTTTC	CASRPTGAGANVLTF
-	TRBJ2-5	TRBV5-1	TRBD2	TGCGCCAGCAGCTTGGTGGCTAGCGGGGCAGAGACCCAGTACTTC	CASSLVASGAETQYF
-	TRBJ2-5	TRBV10-2	-	TGCGCCAGCAGTGATGGGACATTTGGTAACCAGTACTTC	CASSDGTFGNQYF
-	TRBJ1-3	TRBV7-9	-	TGTGCCAGCAGCACCTCAAGACAGGAGATAAACACCATATATTTT	CASSTSRQEINTIYF
-	TRBJ1-2	TRBV6-5	-	TGTGCCAGCAGTTATTTCCCCGGTGGTGGCTACACCTTC	CASSYFPGGGYTF
once	TRBJ1-1	TRBV25-1	-	TGTGCCAGCAGTGCAGGCAGGGCCTCTGAAGCTTTCTTT	CASSAGRASEAFF
-	TRBJ2-1	TRBV27	TRBD1	TGTGCCAGCAGTTTCTCCTGGGACAGGGGAAGAAGGGTGGAGTTCTTC	CASSFSWDRGRRVEFF
-	TRBJ1-1	TRBV19	-	TGTGCCAGTAGGGGGGGAGTGAACACTGAAGCTTTCTTT	CASRGGVNTEAFF
-	TRBJ1-1	TRBV27	TRBD1	TGTGCCAGCAGTTGGGACAGGGGGAGTACTGAAGCTTTCTTT	CASSWDRGSTEAFF
once	TRBJ2-2	TRBV5-5	TRBD2	TGTGCCAGCAGCGGGGCCACTAGCGGTACCGGGGAGCTGTTTTTT	CASSGATSGTGELFF
-	TRBJ1-2	TRBV19	-	TGTGCCAGTAGTATAGGCACCCAGTATGGCTACACCTTC	CASSIGTQYGYTF
-	TRBJ2-2	TRBV6-1	-	TGTGCCAGCAGTTGGGCCCCAAATATCGGGGAGCTGTTTTTT	CASSWAPNIGELFF
-	TRBJ2-7	TRBV29-1	TRBD1	TGCAGCGTCCTCCCCCACGGACAGGTCTACGAGCAGTACTTC	CSVLPHGQVYEQYF
-	TRBJ1-6	TRBV25-1	-	TGTGCCAGCAGTCCCCGGAGACAGTGGGGCAATTCACCCCTCCACTTT	CASSPRRQWGNSPLHF
-	TRBJ2-1	TRBV2	-	TGTGCCAGCAGTTTAGCGGAATCCTACAATGAGCAGTTCTTC	CASSLAESYNEQFF
-	TRBJ1-1	TRBV19	TRBD1	TGTGCCAGTCGACAGGGGACCATGAACACTGAAGCTTTCTTT	CASRQGTMNTEAFF